The present TCR beta chain was sequenced within a study of long-term antiretroviral therapy in people with HIV. It was version v3.0 of the immunoSEQ assay that was run at survey level. Clones were read by immunoSEQ multiplex PCR, and TCRdb kept only the in-frame ones, dropping some. The repertoire holds 20,000 to 25,000 clones, with 70% to 90% as singletons. CDR1 is SGDLS and CDR2 is YYNGEE in the germline V gene. J gave up 3 bases and V 0 bases, and 3 bases lay outside the gene matches. This CDR3 region has 15 residues. The chain employs TRBV9 and TRBJ2-1; 7 bases line up with TRBD1. This TCR was recovered from a man aged 55 to 69 with HIV. The sample in question was unsorted PBMCs, obtained 0.6 years after starting antiretroviral therapy. This CDR3 reads CASSVGGTDYNEQFF. The CDR3 DNA sequence: TGTGCCAGCAGCGTAGGAGGGACAGACTACAATGAGCAGTTCTTC.